The next 25 T cell receptor beta chains were all read from a single sample in a study of identical twins. TCRdb called the 5' RACE reads again in MiXCR, with one record for every CDR3 protein. The sample records fewer than 500,000 distinct CDR3 sequences, roughly a quarter being singletons. The sample also formed part of further work on T cells expressing NK-cell markers.

The sequencing input was CD4+ T cells sorted from blood. The receptors here all came from a woman younger than 35 in good health.

This clonotype was seen a handful of times. The DNA of the CDR3 is TGCGCCAGCAGCTGGGGACAGGGGGCTAATCAGCCCCAGCATTTT. Translated: CASSWGQGANQPQHF. The chain links TRBV5-1 to TRBJ1-5; 12 nucleotides agree with TRBD1. The CDR3 is 15 amino acids. Germline CDR1 is SGHRS and CDR2 is YFSETQ. V shed 3 bases and J 4 bases; nucleotides not matched to a gene: 2.

The J gene is TRBJ2-5, the V gene TRBV12-3 or TRBV12-4, with TRBD2 matching 7 bases. The CDR3 has 13 amino acids. The V and J ends lost 3 bases and 3 bases, in that order; junction bases with no gene match: 1. The CDR3 DNA reads TGTGCCAGCAGTTTTGGGGGGGAAGAGACCCAGTACTTC. This translates into CASSFGGEETQYF.

V and J are TRBV6-1 and TRBJ2-3; maybe TRBD2 (6 bases). V gave up 7 bases and J gave up 0 bases, with 14 bases separating them. The germline gives CDR1 MNHNS, CDR2 SASEGT. CDR3 length: 15 residues. The CDR3 here is CASTRLALSTDTQYF. CDR3 in DNA: TGTGCCAGCACCCGGCTAGCGCTGAGCACAGATACGCAGTATTTT.

A few counts support this clonotype. The chain has TRBV20-1 and TRBJ2-2; D gene ambiguous. Germline loops: CDR1 DFQATT, CDR2 SNEGSKA (reference sequence). V lost 6 bases to trimming and J lost 0 bases, with 11 bases between them. The CDR3 has 14 amino acids. The CDR3 sequence: CSATGSTNTGELFF. In DNA form, the CDR3 reads TGCAGTGCCACCGGGTCAACGAACACCGGGGAGCTGTTTTTT.

The gene calls are TRBV7-9 and TRBJ2-7, with 8 positions matching TRBD2. This CDR3 has 17 residues. From germline, CDR1 is SEHNR and CDR2 FQNEAQ (reference sequence). With V trimmed by 5 bases and J by 0 bases, 12 bases remained unmatched. Here the CDR3 reads CASSGTAGEHSSYEQYF. DNA for the CDR3: TGTGCCAGCAGCGGAACAGCGGGGGAGCATAGCTCCTACGAGCAGTACTTC.

This chain connects TRBV9 to TRBJ2-3; D possibly corresponds to TRBD2 (6 bases). The V end was cut by 6 bases, the J end by 2 bases, with 13 bases between. Germline values: CDR1 SGDLS, CDR2 YYNGEE. This CDR3 spans 14 amino acids. The CDR3 DNA reads as TGTGCCAGCACGGGCGGGGAATTCACAGATACGCAGTATTTT. This gives the protein CASTGGEFTDTQYF. Using reference TRBV9 and TRBJ2-3 for the parts outside the CDR3, the full variable domain is DSGVTQTPKHLITATGQRVTLRCSPRSGDLSVYWYQQSLDQGLQFLIQYYNGEERAKGNILERFSAQQFPDLHSELNLSSLELGDSALYFCASTGGEFTDTQYFGPGTRLTVL.

This chain joins TRBV7-9 and TRBJ2-4; 13 positions agree with TRBD2. The CDR3 sequence is 17 residues long. Germline V lookup: CDR1 SEHNR, CDR2 FQNEAQ (reference sequence). Trimming at V came to 4 bases and at J to 2 bases, leaving 5 bases not matched to a gene. In DNA, the CDR3 is TGTGCCAGCAGCTACCGGACTAGCGGGAGAACCAAAAACATTCAGTACTTC. Its translation: CASSYRTSGRTKNIQYF.

V and J are TRBV20-1 and TRBJ2-3, with a tentative D call TRBD2 (6 bases). The length of the CDR3 is 16 residues. V dropped 6 bases and J dropped 1 base, with 20 bases sitting between them. CDR1 and CDR2 from the germline V gene are DFQATT and SNEGSKA (reference sequence). CDR3 nucleotide sequence: TGCAGTGCCGATCTTCCTTTGTCGGGGGGCACAGATACGCAGTATTTT. Translated, it gives CSADLPLSGGTDTQYF.

The sample holds a few counts of this clonotype. The J gene is TRBJ2-3, the V gene TRBV7-8, with D perhaps TRBD2 (5 bases). Trimming removed 5 bases at V and 2 bases at J, with 11 bases between. The CDR3 totals 14 residues. Germline CDR1 and CDR2: SGHVS and FQNEAQ. The CDR3 DNA is TGTGCCAGCAGCCCGCGGAGGTACACAGATACGCAGTATTTT. Amino acids: CASSPRRYTDTQYF.

The chain is built from TRBV4-1 and TRBJ2-5, with TRBD2 as a possible D gene (5 bases). Germline CDR1 is MGHRA and CDR2 is YSYEKL. V was cut by 1 base and J by 1 base, with 16 bases left in between. CDR3 length equals 17 residues. This chain's CDR3 is CASSQGVRVGVQETQYF. The CDR3 DNA sequence: TGCGCCAGCAGCCAAGGAGTGAGGGTTGGAGTCCAAGAGACCCAGTACTTC.

This clonotype was seen more than once but under ten times. This chain uses TRBV7-6 with TRBJ2-1; TRBD2 is a possible D gene (5 bases). Germline V gene sequence: CDR1 SGHVS, CDR2 FNYEAQ. The CDR3 sequence is 14 residues long. The V end was cut by 0 bases, the J end by 7 bases, with 10 bases between. The CDR3, as DNA: TGTGCCAGCAGCTTAGCTAGCGTCACGAATGAGCAGTTCTTC. Residues: CASSLASVTNEQFF.

V usage is TRBV6-2 or TRBV6-3 and J usage is TRBJ2-3; D is unresolved. V was clipped by 3 bases and J by 1 base, with 8 bases between them. The CDR3 runs 14 residues. CDR1 is MNHEY, CDR2 SVGEGT, per germline. CDR3 loop: CASSYMDRTDTQYF. The CDR3 DNA is TGTGCCAGCAGTTATATGGACCGCACAGATACGCAGTATTTT.

This clonotype was counted once. A read error is possible here, since a much larger clone lies one base away. The chain combines TRBV5-1 with TRBJ2-3, with D perhaps TRBD1 or TRBD2 (5 bases each). Germline V lookup: CDR1 SGHRS, CDR2 YFSETQ. The germline V and J ends were trimmed by 4 bases and 2 bases, with 11 bases remaining between them. This CDR3 is 14 amino acids long. The CDR3 protein is CASSLRDDTDTQYF. Written as DNA, the CDR3 is TGCGCCAGCAGCCTCCGGGACGACACAGATACGCAGTATTTT.

The chain combines TRBV12-3 or TRBV12-4 with TRBJ1-2, with unresolved D. CDR3 length: 13 residues. Deletions cut 1 base from V and 4 bases from J, with 7 bases between. The CDR3 loop is CASSLGVLYGYTF. CDR3 coding DNA: TGTGCCAGCAGTTTAGGGGTCCTCTATGGCTACACCTTC.

The chain couples TRBV5-6 to TRBJ2-1; 9 bases match TRBD1. Germline CDR1 reads SGHDT; CDR2 reads YYEEEE. The trim removed 4 bases at V and 4 bases at J, leaving 9 bases unmatched. This CDR3 is 16 amino acids long. The CDR3 reads CASSPGRDRVYNEQFF. The CDR3 DNA reads as TGTGCCAGCAGCCCCGGGCGGGACAGGGTTTACAATGAGCAGTTCTTC.

In its sample, this clonotype was seen a few times. The rearrangement uses TRBV29-1 and TRBJ2-1, with D perhaps TRBD2 (6 bases). The CDR3 has 13 amino acids. Germline V gene lookup returns CDR1 SQVTM and CDR2 ANQGSEA. With 3 bases removed from V and 4 bases from J, the gap between germline ends came to 10 bases. The CDR3 coding sequence is TGCAGCGTTGAGGCTAGCGTTTACAATGAGCAGTTCTTC. Residues: CSVEASVYNEQFF.

This clonotype was detected a few times. The J gene is TRBJ2-7, the V gene TRBV21-1. TRBV21-1 is a listed pseudogene. The CDR3 spans 14 residues. The CDR3 nucleotides read TGTGCCAGCAGCAAAGATATTATCCAGTACGAGCAGTACTTC. This codes for CASSKDIIQYEQYF.

This chain links TRBV14 with TRBJ2-1; 8 bases line up with TRBD2. The CDR3 is made up of 15 amino acids. Germline V gives CDR1 SGHDN, CDR2 FVKESK. V was clipped by 2 bases and J by 6 bases; unmatched bases: 6. CDR3 sequence (DNA): TGTGCCAGCAGCCAAATCGGGGGGGCCTTCAATGAGCAGTTCTTC. Its protein product is CASSQIGGAFNEQFF.

This sequence joins TRBV4-3 and TRBJ2-5; D is perhaps TRBD1 (6 bases). The CDR3 length is 18 residues. CDR1 and CDR2 (germline): LGHNA, YSLEER. Trimming stripped 4 bases from V and 7 bases from J, with 28 bases between. The CDR3 sequence is CASSPKVVWDTGTGTQYF. The CDR3, as DNA: TGCGCCAGCAGCCCAAAGGTGGTGTGGGACACGGGTACCGGGACCCAGTACTTC.

The chain is built from TRBV11-2 and TRBJ2-2, with D hard to call. V lost 0 bases and J lost 4, with 6 bases in between. The CDR3 is 14 residues long. Germline assignment: CDR1 SGHAT and CDR2 FQNNGV. CDR3 residues: CASSLDPTTGELFF. CDR3 in DNA: TGTGCCAGCAGCTTAGACCCTACCACCGGGGAGCTGTTTTTT.

This clonotype was detected a few times. The chain combines TRBV20-1 with TRBJ1-6; tentative D call: TRBD1 (6 bases). This CDR3 spans 13 amino acids. The germline V gene encodes CDR1 DFQATT and CDR2 SNEGSKA (reference sequence). Trimming cost V 4 bases and J 7 bases, with 11 bases left between them. CDR3 in amino acids: CSAMDSFNSPLHF. As DNA, the CDR3 is TGCAGTGCTATGGACAGCTTCAATTCACCCCTCCACTTT.

V gene TRBV12-3 or TRBV12-4 combines with J gene TRBJ2-3, with D perhaps matching TRBD2 (7 bases). Trimming took off 6 bases at V and 3 bases at J, with 22 bases between the two ends. This CDR3 contains 17 residues. In DNA, the CDR3 is TGTGCCAGCAGCGCCTCGAAGGGGGGGGTCGGGACAGATACGCAGTATTTT. Amino acids: CASSASKGGVGTDTQYF.

The V and J genes are TRBV10-2 and TRBJ2-2; TRBD1 is a possible D gene (5 bases). Germline loops: CDR1 WSHSY, CDR2 SAAADI. V was cut by 2 bases and J by 6 bases, with 7 bases left in between. CDR3 length: 13 amino acids. Written as DNA, the CDR3 is TGCGCCAGCAGTGAGGTCAGGGCCGGGGAGCTGTTTTTT. As protein: CASSEVRAGELFF.

This clonotype has just a few counts. The rearrangement uses TRBV20-1 and TRBJ2-3; 7 positions agree with TRBD2. Germline assignment: CDR1 DFQATT and CDR2 SNEGSKA (reference sequence). Trimming cost V 6 bases and J 1 base; bases outside gene matches: 10. The CDR3 covers 15 residues. The CDR3 sequence: CSARGDGRGTDTQYF. For the CDR3, the DNA is TGCAGTGCCCGGGGGGATGGGCGGGGCACAGATACGCAGTATTTT.

The J gene is TRBJ2-3, the V gene TRBV5-1; 8 bases are a match to TRBD2. This CDR3 comprises 15 residues. Per the germline V gene, CDR1 is SGHRS and CDR2 is YFSETQ. J lost 4 bases, V lost 0 bases, and 4 bases had no gene match. The DNA of the CDR3 is TGCGCCAGCAGCTTGGCGGGACTAGGACCAGATACGCAGTATTTT. This sequence encodes CASSLAGLGPDTQYF.